The rows below give T cell receptor beta chains drawn from one sample of a study of T cell responses to AZD1222 COVID-19 vaccine. TCRdb's copy holds only in-frame clones and misses some; the assay was immunoSEQ multiplex PCR. The sample lists some 150,000 clones, 85% to 90% occurring once. The material sequenced was peripheral blood, taken on day 0 of AZD1222 vaccination. These receptors originate from an adult in good health. CDR3s include the opening cysteine and the closing phenylalanine or tryptophan. A D gene is named only where the DNA matches it firmly. Expanded clones get a size class; other rows say once, few or many, or leave the size out.

d_call j_call clone_size v_call cdr3_nt cdr3_aa
TRBD2 TRBJ2-5 NA TRBV6-5 TGTGCCAGCAGTTACTCAAGCGGGATAACTCAAGAGACCCAGTACTTC CASSYSSGITQETQYF
TRBD1 TRBJ1-6 NA TRBV5-6 TGTGCCAGCAGCTTGGGTCAGGGGGCTACACCCCTCCACTTT CASSLGQGATPLHF
NA TRBJ1-1 NA TRBV6-5 TGTGCCAGCAAAGGGGAGAGTGGCGCTGAAGCTTTCTTT CASKGESGAEAFF
NA TRBJ2-5 NA TRBV27 TGTGCCAGCAGTTCCCCGGGAGTGCAAGAGACCCAGTACTTC CASSSPGVQETQYF
NA TRBJ2-6 few TRBV4-3 TGCGCCAGCAGCCCAAGTTCGGACTACAGCTCTGGGGCCAACGTCCTGACTTTC CASSPSSDYSSGANVLTF
TRBD2 TRBJ2-1 NA TRBV27 TGTGCCAGCAGTTTCGGGACTAGCAACAATGAGCAGTTCTTC CASSFGTSNNEQFF
NA TRBJ2-7 NA TRBV28 TGTGCCAGCAGTTATTGGGGGGTCTCTAGGTACGAGCAGTACTTC CASSYWGVSRYEQYF
NA TRBJ1-6 NA TRBV9 TGTGCCAGCAGCGTTCGGGACTCCTATAATTCACCCCTCCACTTT CASSVRDSYNSPLHF
NA TRBJ1-3 few TRBV9 TGTGCCAGCAGCGTAGCTCTTGGCAACTCTGGAAACACCATATATTTT CASSVALGNSGNTIYF
TRBD1 TRBJ2-1 NA TRBV19 TGTGCCAGTAGTATCCCCACCGGGACAGGGGGCTTCAATGAGCAGTTCTTC CASSIPTGTGGFNEQFF
NA TRBJ2-3 NA TRBV7-2 TGTGCCAGCAGCTACCTACTAGCAGCGGCAGATACGCAGTATTTT CASSYLLAAADTQYF
NA TRBJ1-1 NA TRBV30 TGTGCCTGGAGTGTAGGGGCGGGTGGCACTGAAGCTTTCTTT CAWSVGAGGTEAFF
NA TRBJ1-6 NA TRBV27 TGTGCCAGCAGTTATAAGGGTATGAGGGATAATTCACCCCTCCACTTT CASSYKGMRDNSPLHF
NA TRBJ1-1 NA TRBV29-1 TGCAGCGCCTCGGGGATCCCTGAAGCTTTCTTT CSASGIPEAFF
TRBD2 TRBJ2-3 NA TRBV5-4 TGTGCCAGCAGCTTGGCAGGGCTAGCGGGGGTTGCAGATACGCAGTATTTT CASSLAGLAGVADTQYF
TRBD1 TRBJ1-1 NA TRBV24-1 TGTGCCACCAGGGACAGGGGGAACACTGAAGCTTTCTTT CATRDRGNTEAFF
NA TRBJ2-7 few TRBV28 TGTGCCAGCAGCTTCATATCGGGACTCGCGAGCTCCTACGAGCAGTACTTC CASSFISGLASSYEQYF
NA TRBJ2-1 NA TRBV7-8 TGTGCCAGCAGCGCCCGGTCTACCGTCAATGAGCAGTTCTTC CASSARSTVNEQFF
NA TRBJ1-5 NA TRBV27 TGTGCCAGCAGTTTAGGCTCTGGGAGCAATCAGCCCCAGCATTTT CASSLGSGSNQPQHF
TRBD1 TRBJ1-5 NA TRBV7-2 TGTGCCAGCAGCTTAGATGGGCAGGGGGCGTTTCAGCCCCAGCATTTT CASSLDGQGAFQPQHF
NA TRBJ1-3 once TRBV6-1 TGTGCCAGCAGTGAAGCACCCAGAGGGGGAAACACCATATATTTT CASSEAPRGGNTIYF
TRBD1 TRBJ2-3 NA TRBV30 TGTGCCTGGAGTGGGACAGGTTTTGATACGCAGTATTTT CAWSGTGFDTQYF
NA TRBJ1-1 NA TRBV6-1 TGTGCCAGCAGTGAAATCGCCAGGGAAGCTTTCTTT CASSEIAREAFF
NA TRBJ1-2 NA TRBV19 TGTGCCAGTAGTTCACAGACAGGACTAAGGCGATATGGCTACACCTTC CASSSQTGLRRYGYTF
TRBD2 TRBJ2-7 NA TRBV28 TGTGCCAGCAGTTCCCCAACCGGGACTAGCTTAGGGGGGGCCTACGAGCAGTACTTC CASSSPTGTSLGGAYEQYF
NA TRBJ2-7 NA TRBV7-9 TGTGCCAGCAGCTCTCCGGGCGGCGAGCAGTACTTC CASSSPGGEQYF
NA TRBJ1-2 NA TRBV4-1 TGCGCCAGCAGCCAATCTTTGGGGACGGGGGACCTCTATGGCTACACCTTC CASSQSLGTGDLYGYTF
NA TRBJ2-1 NA TRBV15 TGTGCCACCAGCAGAGGACAGATTAGGAGCGGCAGACTCTTGGAGCAGTTCTTC CATSRGQIRSGRLLEQFF
NA TRBJ1-2 NA TRBV10-3 TGTGCCACCAAACAGATTAACTATGGCTACACCTTC CATKQINYGYTF
NA TRBJ2-5 NA TRBV7-7 TGTGCCAGCAGCTCGATCCATGGAAAACAAGAGACCCAGTACTTC CASSSIHGKQETQYF
NA TRBJ2-1 NA TRBV5-8 TGTGCCAGCAGCTTCCCTGCGGGACACTACAATGAGCAGTTCTTC CASSFPAGHYNEQFF
NA TRBJ1-1 NA TRBV6-5 TGTGCCAGCAGCCGCCCCAACAGGGACACTGAAGCTTTCTTT CASSRPNRDTEAFF
TRBD1 TRBJ1-2 NA TRBV6-5 TGTGCCAGCACCCGAGGGGGACAGGTGTTTTCTGGCTACACCTTC CASTRGGQVFSGYTF
TRBD1 TRBJ2-7 NA TRBV9 TGTGCCAGCAGCCCCGGACAGGGTACCTACGAGCAGTACTTC CASSPGQGTYEQYF
TRBD2 TRBJ2-7 NA TRBV6-2/TRBV6-3 TGTGCCAGCAGCCGTTGGACTAGCGGGGACACCTACGAGCAGTACTTC CASSRWTSGDTYEQYF